A selection of T cell receptor beta chains follows, all from one sample in a study of blood T cell repertoires in COVID-19. The table came from immunoSEQ multiplex PCR; TCRdb's copy has only in-frame clones and leaves some out. The table has about 18,000 clones, roughly 88% seen once. The sample comprised peripheral blood. All receptors derive from a human donor in a cohort sampled during active COVID-19. CDR3s include the opening cysteine and the closing phenylalanine or tryptophan. Fields, in order: D gene, clone size, CDR3 length, J gene, V gene, CDR3 DNA, CDR3 protein. A D gene is named only where the DNA matches it firmly. Not all rows give a size; the values are once, few, many and, for expanded clones, a class.

TRBD2	.	15	TRBJ2-1	TRBV6-5	TGTGCCAGCAGAACGACGCGGGAGGGCTACAATGAGCAGTTCTTC	CASRTTREGYNEQFF
.	.	15	TRBJ1-2	TRBV28	TGTGCCAGCAGTTTATTCCCGCAAACAGTTTATGGCTACACCTTC	CASSLFPQTVYGYTF
TRBD1	.	14	TRBJ1-1	TRBV7-9	TGTGCCAGCAGCTTAGCAGGGACAGACACTGAAGCTTTCTTT	CASSLAGTDTEAFF
TRBD1	.	14	TRBJ2-7	TRBV7-9	TGTGCCAGCAGCTTCGGGACAGGGACCTACGAGCAGTACTTC	CASSFGTGTYEQYF
.	.	13	TRBJ1-2	TRBV5-6	TGTGCCAGCAGCCCCGGGGTTTATGCGGGCTACACCTTC	CASSPGVYAGYTF
.	.	16	TRBJ2-6	TRBV6-5	TGTGCCAGCAGTTACTCCAGGGGCTCTGGGGCCAACGTCCTGACTTTC	CASSYSRGSGANVLTF
.	.	13	TRBJ1-1	TRBV27	TGTGCCAGCAGTTTGGCCTTGCGGACTGAAGCTTTCTTT	CASSLALRTEAFF
TRBD1	.	13	TRBJ1-1	TRBV2	TGTGCCAGCAGGAGGGAGCGCCAGGGGGCATCTTTCTTT	CASRRERQGASFF
TRBD1	.	15	TRBJ1-2	TRBV7-8	TGTGCCAGCAGCCCTTCTCCGGGACAGGGTTTTGGCTACACCTTC	CASSPSPGQGFGYTF
.	.	15	TRBJ1-1	TRBV10-3	TGTGCCATCAGTGAGAATCAGGTCAAGAACACTGAAGCTTTCTTT	CAISENQVKNTEAFF
TRBD2	few	16	TRBJ2-3	TRBV28	TGTGCCAGCAGTTTGACTAGCGGGAGGGTCCTGGATACGCAGTATTTT	CASSLTSGRVLDTQYF
TRBD1	once	15	TRBJ1-5	TRBV3-1/TRBV3-2	TGTGCCAGCAGCCCGGGGACAGGAGGTTATCAGCCCCAGCATTTT	CASSPGTGGYQPQHF
TRBD1	.	14	TRBJ2-7	TRBV9	TGTGCCAGCAGCGCCAGGGGGCGCTCTTCCGAGCAGTACTTC	CASSARGRSSEQYF
.	.	14	TRBJ2-7	TRBV7-8	TGTGCCAGCAGCTTCGGGGGTAGCTCCTACGAGCAGTACTTC	CASSFGGSSYEQYF
.	.	12	TRBJ2-1	TRBV12-3/TRBV12-4	TGTGCCAGCAGTTTGATCCGGGGTGAGCAGTTCTTC	CASSLIRGEQFF
TRBD1	.	17	TRBJ2-2	TRBV7-2	TGTGCCAGCAGCTTATACGGGACAGGGGGTATCAGCGGGGAGCTGTTTTTT	CASSLYGTGGISGELFF
.	.	17	TRBJ2-7	TRBV5-8	TGTGCCAGCAGCACCCTCGTCCGACCAGGGGTTCCCGACGAGCAGTACTTC	CASSTLVRPGVPDEQYF
.	.	15	TRBJ2-3	TRBV13	TGTGCCAGCAGCTTAAAGACTACAAAGGGTCGTACGCAGTATTTT	CASSLKTTKGRTQYF
TRBD1	.	13	TRBJ1-5	TRBV30	TGTGCCTGGAGTGTACAGGGGCAACAGCCCCAGCATTTT	CAWSVQGQQPQHF
TRBD1	.	16	TRBJ1-1	TRBV30	TGTGCCTGGAGTGCGCACAATAGGGGGCAAAACACTGAAGCTTTCTTT	CAWSAHNRGQNTEAFF
.	.	15	TRBJ2-2	TRBV19	TGTGCCAGTAGTTCGGAGGGCCCGGTCACCGGGGAGCTGTTTTTT	CASSSEGPVTGELFF
.	.	13	TRBJ2-3	TRBV5-6	TGTGCCAGCAGCGCTCAGGTCTCAGATACGCAGTATTTT	CASSAQVSDTQYF
TRBD1	.	14	TRBJ1-2	TRBV6-5	TGTGCCAGCAGGAACAGGGGGATCAGTGGCGGCTACACCTTC	CASRNRGISGGYTF
TRBD2	.	14	TRBJ2-5	TRBV30	TGTGCCTGGAGTGGGCCCCCGGGAGGAGAGACCCAGTACTTC	CAWSGPPGGETQYF
.	.	12	TRBJ2-1	TRBV4-3	TGCGCCAGCAGCCAAGATCGGGCAGGGATCTTCTTC	CASSQDRAGIFF
.	.	14	TRBJ2-2	TRBV19	TGTGCCAGTCTCCGGGGGAGGAACACCGGGGAGCTGTTTTTT	CASLRGRNTGELFF
TRBD1	once	14	TRBJ2-5	TRBV15	TGTGCCACCAGTCGTCAGGGGGTTCAAGAGACCCAGTACTTC	CATSRQGVQETQYF
TRBD1	.	20	TRBJ2-2	TRBV30	TGTGCCTGGAGTGGAATCCACCGGGACAGCGCCTATTATAGCACCGGGGAGCTGTTTTTT	CAWSGIHRDSAYYSTGELFF
TRBD1	few	15	TRBJ1-5	TRBV6-6	TGTGCCAGCAGTTTCGGGACAGGGCTAAATCAGCCCCAGCATTTT	CASSFGTGLNQPQHF
.	few	12	TRBJ1-5	TRBV7-3	TGTGCCAGCAGCTCTGGGGGGCAGCCCCAGCATTTT	CASSSGGQPQHF
.	.	17	TRBJ1-2	TRBV5-6	TGTGCCAGCAGCTTGGCGCGTTTTCTAGCTCTCCGCTATGGCTACACCTTC	CASSLARFLALRYGYTF
.	.	12	TRBJ2-7	TRBV12-3/TRBV12-4	TGTGCCAGCAGTCTAACAGGCTACGAGCAGTACTTC	CASSLTGYEQYF
.	.	15	TRBJ2-3	TRBV29-1	TGCAGCGTTGAGGGGGCACCGGTAAGCACAGATACGCAGTATTTT	CSVEGAPVSTDTQYF
.	.	16	TRBJ1-4	TRBV6-6	TGTGCCAGCAGTTACTCGAGACAGAACCTTAATGAAAAACTGTTTTTT	CASSYSRQNLNEKLFF
.	.	14	TRBJ2-2	TRBV10-3	TGTGCCGTCGCGGGGAGGCTGGGCACCGGGGAGCTGTTTTTT	CAVAGRLGTGELFF
TRBD1	once	15	TRBJ1-2	TRBV18	TGTGCCAGCTCACCGGGACAGACACAAGTTTATGGCTACACCTTC	CASSPGQTQVYGYTF
TRBD1	once	15	TRBJ2-7	TRBV7-8	TGTGCCAGCAGCTCCCAGACAGGGGTCTCCTACGAGCAGTACTTC	CASSSQTGVSYEQYF
.	.	13	TRBJ2-2	TRBV2	TGTGCCAGCCAACTAAAGAACACCGGGGAGCTGTTTTTT	CASQLKNTGELFF
TRBD2	.	15	TRBJ2-1	TRBV7-9	TGTGCCAGCAGCATAAGCGGGAGGGCTTACAATGAGCAGTTCTTC	CASSISGRAYNEQFF